Described below is a single T cell receptor (beta chain) sequence and its context. The sample originates from a study of blood T cell repertoires in COVID-19. Study context: Both acute and convalescent COVID-19 samples were obtained from the United States, Italy and Spain. From T cells, B-cell-depleted T cells, or PBMCs came the material, which was cDNA or gDNA.

Germline CDR1 reads MNHEY; CDR2 reads SVGEGT. V was clipped by 4 bases and J by 4 bases; unmatched bases: 13. This CDR3 is 17 amino acids long. In the source study's methods: It was from reference gene primer amplification that nucleated cell counts were estimated. Assay used: immunoSEQ multiplex PCR; TCRdb lists only in-frame clones, some missing. Clone size and V and J calls were adopted from that table, with D and trimming inferred from the DNA. The data hold 200,000 or so clones, with around nine tenths observed a single time. Those enrolled in Seattle joined during active infection and were followed longitudinally afterward.

The receptor was derived from a man aged 45-65 years with COVID-19, enrolled during active disease. V usage is TRBV6-2 or TRBV6-3 and J usage is TRBJ1-5; 7 nucleotides match TRBD1. The material sequenced was peripheral blood. Written as DNA, the CDR3 is TGTGCCAGCAGTTCTTTGGGACAGCGCTTAGCAAATCAGCCCCAGCATTTT. Residues: CASSSLGQRLANQPQHF.